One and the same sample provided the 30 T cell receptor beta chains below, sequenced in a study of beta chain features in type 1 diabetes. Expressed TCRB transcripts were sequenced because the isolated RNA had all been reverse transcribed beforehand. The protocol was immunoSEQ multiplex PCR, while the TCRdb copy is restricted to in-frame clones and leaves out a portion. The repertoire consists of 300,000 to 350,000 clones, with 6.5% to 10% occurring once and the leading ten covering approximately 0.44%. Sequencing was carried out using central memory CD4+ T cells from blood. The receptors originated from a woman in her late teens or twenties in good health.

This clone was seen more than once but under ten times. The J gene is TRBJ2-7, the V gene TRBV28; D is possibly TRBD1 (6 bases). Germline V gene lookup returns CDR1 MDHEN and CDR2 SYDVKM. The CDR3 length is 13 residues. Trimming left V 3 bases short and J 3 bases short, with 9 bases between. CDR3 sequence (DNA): TGTGCCAGCAGTTTTACCAGGGGCTACGAGCAGTACTTC. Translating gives CASSFTRGYEQYF.

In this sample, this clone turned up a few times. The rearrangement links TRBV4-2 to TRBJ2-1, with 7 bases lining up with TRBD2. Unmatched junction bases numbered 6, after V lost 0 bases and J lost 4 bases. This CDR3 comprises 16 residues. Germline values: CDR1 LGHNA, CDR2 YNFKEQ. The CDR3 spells CASSQDRGGGYNEQFF. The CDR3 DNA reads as TGTGCCAGCAGCCAAGATCGTGGCGGGGGTTACAATGAGCAGTTCTTC.

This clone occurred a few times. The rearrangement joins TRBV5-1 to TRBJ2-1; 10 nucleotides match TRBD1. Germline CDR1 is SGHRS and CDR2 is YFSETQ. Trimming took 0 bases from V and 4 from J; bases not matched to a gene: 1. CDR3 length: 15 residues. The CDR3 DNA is TGCGCCAGCAGCTTGGAGGGACAGGGGTACAATGAGCAGTTCTTC. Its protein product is CASSLEGQGYNEQFF.

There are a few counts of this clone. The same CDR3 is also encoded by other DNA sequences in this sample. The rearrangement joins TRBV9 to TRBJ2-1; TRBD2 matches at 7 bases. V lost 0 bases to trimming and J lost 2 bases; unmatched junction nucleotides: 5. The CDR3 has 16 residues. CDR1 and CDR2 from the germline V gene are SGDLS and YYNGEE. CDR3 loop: CASSVVGSGTYNEQFF. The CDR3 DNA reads TGTGCCAGCAGCGTAGTAGGCAGCGGGACCTACAATGAGCAGTTCTTC.

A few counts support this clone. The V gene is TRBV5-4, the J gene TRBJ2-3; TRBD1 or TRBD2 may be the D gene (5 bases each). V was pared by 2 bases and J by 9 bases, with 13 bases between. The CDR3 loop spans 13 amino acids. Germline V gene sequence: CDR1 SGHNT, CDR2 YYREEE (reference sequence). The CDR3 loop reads CASSLGVRETQYF. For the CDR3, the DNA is TGTGCCAGCAGCTTAGGTGTCAGGGAGACGCAGTATTTT. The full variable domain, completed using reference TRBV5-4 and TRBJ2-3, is ETGVTQSPTHLIKTRGQQVTLRCSSQSGHNTVSWYQQALGQGPQFIFQYYREEENGRGNFPPRFSGLQFPNYSSELNVNALELDDSALYLCASSLGVRETQYFGPGTRLTVL.

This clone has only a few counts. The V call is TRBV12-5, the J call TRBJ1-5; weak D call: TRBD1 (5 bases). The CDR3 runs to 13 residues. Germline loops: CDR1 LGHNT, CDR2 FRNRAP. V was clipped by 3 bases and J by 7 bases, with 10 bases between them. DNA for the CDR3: TGTGCTAGTGGTTTCGGGGCGGGCCAGCCCCAGCATTTT. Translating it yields CASGFGAGQPQHF.

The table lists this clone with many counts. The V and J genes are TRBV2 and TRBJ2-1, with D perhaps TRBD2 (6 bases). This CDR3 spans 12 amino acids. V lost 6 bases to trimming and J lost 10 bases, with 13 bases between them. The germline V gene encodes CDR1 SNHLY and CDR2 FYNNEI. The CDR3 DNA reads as TGTGCCAGCAGGCCCATCCGGGAGGAGCAGTTCTTC. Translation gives CASRPIREEQFF.

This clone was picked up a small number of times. In DNA, the CDR3 is TGCGCCAGCAGCACACAGGTCTCTGGGGCCAACGTCCTGACTTTC. This translates into CASSTQVSGANVLTF. V is TRBV5-1 and J is TRBJ2-6, with D perhaps TRBD1 (5 bases). V was cut by 4 bases and J by 0 bases, with 8 bases left in between. CDR1 is SGHRS and CDR2 is YFSETQ in the germline V gene. CDR3 length: 15 amino acids.

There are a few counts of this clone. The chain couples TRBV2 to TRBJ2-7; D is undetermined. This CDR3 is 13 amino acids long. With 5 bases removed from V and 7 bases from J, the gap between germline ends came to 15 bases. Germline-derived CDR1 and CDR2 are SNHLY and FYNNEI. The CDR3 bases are TGTGCCAGCAGTCCCACAACCTATGGAGAGCAGTACTTC. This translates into CASSPTTYGEQYF.

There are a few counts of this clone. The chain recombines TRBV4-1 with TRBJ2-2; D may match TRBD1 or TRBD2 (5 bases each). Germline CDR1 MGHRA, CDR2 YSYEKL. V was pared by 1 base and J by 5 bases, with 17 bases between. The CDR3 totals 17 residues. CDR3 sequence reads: CASSQVGTQPRTGELFF. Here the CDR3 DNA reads TGCGCCAGCAGCCAAGTTGGGACGCAACCCAGAACCGGGGAGCTGTTTTTT.

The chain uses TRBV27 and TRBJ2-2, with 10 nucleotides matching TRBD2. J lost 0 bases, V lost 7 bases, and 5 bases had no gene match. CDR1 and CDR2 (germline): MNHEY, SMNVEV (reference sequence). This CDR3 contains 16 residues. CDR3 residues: CASTPSGRANTGELFF. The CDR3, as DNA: TGTGCCAGCACCCCGAGCGGGAGGGCGAACACCGGGGAGCTGTTTTTT.

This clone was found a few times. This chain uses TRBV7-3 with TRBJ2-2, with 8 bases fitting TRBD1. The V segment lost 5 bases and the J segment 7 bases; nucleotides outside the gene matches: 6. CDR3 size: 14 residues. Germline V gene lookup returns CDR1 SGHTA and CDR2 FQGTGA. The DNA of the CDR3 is TGTGCCAGCAGCCCGGACAGGGTCGGCGGGGAGCTGTTTTTT. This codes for CASSPDRVGGELFF.

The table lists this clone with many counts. The chain's CDR3 is CASSFAGKVDEQFF. DNA of the CDR3: TGTGCCAGCAGCTTTGCAGGGAAAGTCGATGAGCAGTTCTTC. The chain employs TRBV7-9 and TRBJ2-1, with D possibly matching TRBD1 (5 bases). This CDR3 region has 14 residues. In germline, CDR1 is SEHNR, CDR2 FQNEAQ (reference sequence). Trimming took off 3 bases at V and 8 bases at J, with 14 bases between the two ends.

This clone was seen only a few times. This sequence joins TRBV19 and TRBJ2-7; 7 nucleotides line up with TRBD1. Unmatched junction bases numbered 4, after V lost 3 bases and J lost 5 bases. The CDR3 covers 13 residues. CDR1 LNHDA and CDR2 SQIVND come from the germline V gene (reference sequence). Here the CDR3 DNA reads TGTGCCAGTAGTATCAACAGGGGCCACGAGCAGTACTTC. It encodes CASSINRGHEQYF. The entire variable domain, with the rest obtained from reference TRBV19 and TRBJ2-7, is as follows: DGGITQSPKYLFRKEGQNVTLSCEQNLNHDAMYWYRQDPGQGLRLIYYSQIVNDFQKGDIAEGYSVSREKKESFPLTVTSAQKNPTAFYLCASSINRGHEQYFGPGTRLTVT.

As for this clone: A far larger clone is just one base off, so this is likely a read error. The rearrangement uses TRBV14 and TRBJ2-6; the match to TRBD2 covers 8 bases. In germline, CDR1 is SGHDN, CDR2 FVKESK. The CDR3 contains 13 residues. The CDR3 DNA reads TGTGCCAGCAGCAGGAGCGGGGGCAACGTCCTGACTTTC. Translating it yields CASSRSGGNVLTF. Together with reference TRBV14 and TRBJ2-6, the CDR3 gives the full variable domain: EAGVTQFPSHSVIEKGQTVTLRCDPISGHDNLYWYRRVMGKEIKFLLHFVKESKQDESGMPNNRFLAERTGGTYSTLKVQPAELEDSGVYFCASSRSGGNVLTFGAGSRLTVL.

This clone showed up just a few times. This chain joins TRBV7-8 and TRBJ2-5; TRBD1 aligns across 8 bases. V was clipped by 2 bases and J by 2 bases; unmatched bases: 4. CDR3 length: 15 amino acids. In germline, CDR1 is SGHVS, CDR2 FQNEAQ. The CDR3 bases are TGTGCCAGCAGCTTAATGGGACAGGCACAAGAGACCCAGTACTTC. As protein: CASSLMGQAQETQYF.

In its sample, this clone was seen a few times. The CDR3 DNA reads TGTGCCAGCAGCTTAGTTGTGACCAATGAGCAGTTCTTC. Residues: CASSLVVTNEQFF. V gene TRBV7-8 combines with J gene TRBJ2-1; unclear D gene. The V end lost 1 base, the J end lost 6 bases, and 7 bases lay between the germline ends. This CDR3 is 13 amino acids long. Germline V gene lookup returns CDR1 SGHVS and CDR2 FQNEAQ.

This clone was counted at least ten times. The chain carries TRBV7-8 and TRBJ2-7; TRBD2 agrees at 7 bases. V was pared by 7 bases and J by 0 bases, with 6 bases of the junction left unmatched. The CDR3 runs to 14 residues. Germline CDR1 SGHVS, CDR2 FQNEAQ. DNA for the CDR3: TGTGCCAGCACCGGGGACTACAGCTCCTACGAGCAGTACTTC. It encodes CASTGDYSSYEQYF.

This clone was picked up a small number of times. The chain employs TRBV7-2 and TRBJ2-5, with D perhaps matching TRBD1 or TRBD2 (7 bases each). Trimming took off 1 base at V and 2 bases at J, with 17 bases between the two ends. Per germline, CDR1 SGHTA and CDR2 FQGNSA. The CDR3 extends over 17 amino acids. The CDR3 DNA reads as TGTGCCAGCAGCTTAGGGCTCAGGGGGGGTCAGCAAGAGACCCAGTACTTC. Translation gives CASSLGLRGGQQETQYF.

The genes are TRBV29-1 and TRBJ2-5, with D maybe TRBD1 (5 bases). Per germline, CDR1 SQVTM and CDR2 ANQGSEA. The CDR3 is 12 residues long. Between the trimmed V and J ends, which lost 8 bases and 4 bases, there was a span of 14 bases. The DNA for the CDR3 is TGCAGCTGGGTCAGGGATCGAGAGACCCAGTACTTC. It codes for CSWVRDRETQYF. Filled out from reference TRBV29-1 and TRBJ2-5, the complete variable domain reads SAVISQKPSRDICQRGTSLTIQCQVDSQVTMMFWYRQQPGQSLTLIATANQGSEATYESGFVIDKFPISRPNLTFSTLTVSNMSPEDSSIYLCSWVRDRETQYFGPGTRLLVL.

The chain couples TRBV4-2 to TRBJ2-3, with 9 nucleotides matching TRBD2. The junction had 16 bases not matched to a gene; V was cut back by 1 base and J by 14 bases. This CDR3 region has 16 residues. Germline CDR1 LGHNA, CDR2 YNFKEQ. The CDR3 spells CASSQVAIAGDGVWYF. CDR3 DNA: TGTGCCAGCAGCCAAGTCGCCATAGCGGGAGATGGCGTATGGTATTTT.

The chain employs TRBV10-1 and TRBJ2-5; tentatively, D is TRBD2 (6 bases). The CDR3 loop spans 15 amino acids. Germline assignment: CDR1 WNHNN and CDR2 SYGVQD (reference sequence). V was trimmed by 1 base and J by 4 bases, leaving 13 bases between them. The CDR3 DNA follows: TGCGCCAGCAGTGAGTTGGAGGGCGGACGAGAGACCCAGTACTTC. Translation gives CASSELEGGRETQYF.

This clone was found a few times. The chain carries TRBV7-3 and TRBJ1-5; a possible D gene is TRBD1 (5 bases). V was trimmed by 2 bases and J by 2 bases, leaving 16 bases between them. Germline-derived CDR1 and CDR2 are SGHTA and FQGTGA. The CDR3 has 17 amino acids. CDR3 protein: CASSLFGGSLGNQPQHF. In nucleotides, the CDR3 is TGTGCCAGCAGCTTATTTGGGGGAAGTTTGGGCAATCAGCCCCAGCATTTT. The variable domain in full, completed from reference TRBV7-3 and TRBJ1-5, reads GAGVSQTPSNKVTEKGKYVELRCDPISGHTALYWYRQSLGQGPEFLIYFQGTGAADDSGLPNDRFFAVRPEGSVSTLKIQRTERGDSAVYLCASSLFGGSLGNQPQHFGDGTRLSIL.

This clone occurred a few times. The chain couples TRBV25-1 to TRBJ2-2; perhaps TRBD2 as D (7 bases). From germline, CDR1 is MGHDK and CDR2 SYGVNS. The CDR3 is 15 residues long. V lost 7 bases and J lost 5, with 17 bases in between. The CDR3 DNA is TGTGCCAGCACGCCGGGGGGAGGGGGAACCGGGGAGCTGTTTTTT. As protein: CASTPGGGGTGELFF.

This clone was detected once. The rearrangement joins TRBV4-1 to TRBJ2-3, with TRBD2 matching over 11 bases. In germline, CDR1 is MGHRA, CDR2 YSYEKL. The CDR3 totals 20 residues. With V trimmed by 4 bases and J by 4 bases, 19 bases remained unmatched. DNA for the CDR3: TGCGCCAGCAGCCGAGACAGGGCCCTAGCGGGAGGACAAAACGCAGATACGCAGTATTTT. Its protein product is CASSRDRALAGGQNADTQYF.

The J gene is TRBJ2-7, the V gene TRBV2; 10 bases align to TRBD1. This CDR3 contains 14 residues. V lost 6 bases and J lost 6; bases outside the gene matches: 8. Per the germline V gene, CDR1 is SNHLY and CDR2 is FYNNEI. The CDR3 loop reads CASSEWDRGAEQYF. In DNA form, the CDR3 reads TGTGCCAGCAGCGAGTGGGACAGGGGAGCCGAGCAGTACTTC.

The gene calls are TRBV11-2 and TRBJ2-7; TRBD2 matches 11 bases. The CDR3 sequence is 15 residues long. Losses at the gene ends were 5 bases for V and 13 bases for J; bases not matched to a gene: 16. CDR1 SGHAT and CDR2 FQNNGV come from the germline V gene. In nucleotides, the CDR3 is TGTGCCAGCAGCAACCTAGCGGGAGGTTTTTACGAGCTATACTTC. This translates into CASSNLAGGFYELYF.

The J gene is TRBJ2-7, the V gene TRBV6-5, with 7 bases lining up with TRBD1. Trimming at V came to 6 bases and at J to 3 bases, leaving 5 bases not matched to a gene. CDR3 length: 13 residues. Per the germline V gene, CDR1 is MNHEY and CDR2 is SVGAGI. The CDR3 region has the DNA TGTGCCAGCAGGACAGGGAGTTTCTACGAGCAGTACTTC. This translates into CASRTGSFYEQYF.

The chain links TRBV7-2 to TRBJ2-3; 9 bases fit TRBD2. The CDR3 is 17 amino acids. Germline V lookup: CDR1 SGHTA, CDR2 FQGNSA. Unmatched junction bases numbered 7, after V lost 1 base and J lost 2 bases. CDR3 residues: CASSLVVSGRSTDTQYF. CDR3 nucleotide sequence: TGTGCCAGCAGCTTAGTCGTAAGCGGGAGGTCCACAGATACGCAGTATTTT.

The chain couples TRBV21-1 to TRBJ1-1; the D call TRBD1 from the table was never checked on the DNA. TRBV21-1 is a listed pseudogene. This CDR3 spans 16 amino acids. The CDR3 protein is CASSKPTVAMNTEAFF. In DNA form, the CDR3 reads TGTGCCAGCAGCAAACCGACAGTGGCAATGAACACTGAAGCTTTCTTT.